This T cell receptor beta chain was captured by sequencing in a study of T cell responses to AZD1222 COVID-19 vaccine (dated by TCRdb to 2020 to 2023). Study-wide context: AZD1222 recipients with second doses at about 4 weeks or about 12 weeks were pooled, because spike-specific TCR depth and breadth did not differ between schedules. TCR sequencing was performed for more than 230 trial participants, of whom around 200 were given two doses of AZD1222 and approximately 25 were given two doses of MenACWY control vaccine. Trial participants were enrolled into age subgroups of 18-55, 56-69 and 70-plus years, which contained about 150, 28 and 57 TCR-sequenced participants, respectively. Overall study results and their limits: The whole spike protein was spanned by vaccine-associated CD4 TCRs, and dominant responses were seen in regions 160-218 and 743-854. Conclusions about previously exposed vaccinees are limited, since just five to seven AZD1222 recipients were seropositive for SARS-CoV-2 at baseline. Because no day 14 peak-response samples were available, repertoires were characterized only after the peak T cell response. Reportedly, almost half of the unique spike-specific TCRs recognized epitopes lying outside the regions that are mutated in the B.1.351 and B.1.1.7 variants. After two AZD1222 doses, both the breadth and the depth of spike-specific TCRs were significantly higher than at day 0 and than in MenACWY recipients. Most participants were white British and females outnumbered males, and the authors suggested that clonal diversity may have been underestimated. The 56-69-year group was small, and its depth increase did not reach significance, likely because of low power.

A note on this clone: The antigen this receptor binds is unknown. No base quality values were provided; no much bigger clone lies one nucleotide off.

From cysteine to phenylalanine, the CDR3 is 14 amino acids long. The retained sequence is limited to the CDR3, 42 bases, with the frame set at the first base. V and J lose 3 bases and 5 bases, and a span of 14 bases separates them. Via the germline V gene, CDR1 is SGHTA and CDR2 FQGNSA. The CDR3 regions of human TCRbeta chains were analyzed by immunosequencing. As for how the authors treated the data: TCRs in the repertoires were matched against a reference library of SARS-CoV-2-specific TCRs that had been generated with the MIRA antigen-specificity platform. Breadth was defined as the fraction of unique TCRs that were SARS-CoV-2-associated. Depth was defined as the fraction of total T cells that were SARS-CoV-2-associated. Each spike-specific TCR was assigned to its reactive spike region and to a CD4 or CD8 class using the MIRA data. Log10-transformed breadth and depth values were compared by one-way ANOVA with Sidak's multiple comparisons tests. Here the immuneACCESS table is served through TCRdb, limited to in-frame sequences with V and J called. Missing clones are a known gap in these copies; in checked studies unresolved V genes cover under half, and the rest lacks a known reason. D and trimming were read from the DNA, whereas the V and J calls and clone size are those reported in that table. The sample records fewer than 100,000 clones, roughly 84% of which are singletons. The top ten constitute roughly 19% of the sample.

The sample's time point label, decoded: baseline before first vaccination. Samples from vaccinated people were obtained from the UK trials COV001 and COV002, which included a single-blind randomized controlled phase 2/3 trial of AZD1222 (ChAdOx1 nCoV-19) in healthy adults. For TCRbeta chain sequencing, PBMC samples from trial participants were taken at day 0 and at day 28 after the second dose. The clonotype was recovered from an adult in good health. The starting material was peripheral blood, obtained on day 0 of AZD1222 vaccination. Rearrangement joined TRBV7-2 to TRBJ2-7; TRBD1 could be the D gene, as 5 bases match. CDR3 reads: CASSFQGGRNEQYF. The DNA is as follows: TGTGCCAGCAGCTTTCAGGGCGGTCGGAACGAGCAGTACTTC.